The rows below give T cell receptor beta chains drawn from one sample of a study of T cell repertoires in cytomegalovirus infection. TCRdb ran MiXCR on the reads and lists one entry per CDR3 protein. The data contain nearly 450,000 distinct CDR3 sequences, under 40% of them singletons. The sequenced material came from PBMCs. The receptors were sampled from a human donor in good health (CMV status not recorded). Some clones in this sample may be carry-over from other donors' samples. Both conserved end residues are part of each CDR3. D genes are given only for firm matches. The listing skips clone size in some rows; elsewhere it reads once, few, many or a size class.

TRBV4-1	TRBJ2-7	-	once	CASSQTHPGSYEQYF	TGCGCCAGCAGCCAAACCCACCCGGGCTCCTACGAGCAGTACTTC
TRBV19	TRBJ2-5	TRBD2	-	CASSIAGLARETQYF	TGTGCCAGTAGTATAGCAGGACTAGCACGGGAGACCCAGTACTTC
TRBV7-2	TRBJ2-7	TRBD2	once	CASSLSPGGTSYEQYF	TGTGCCAGCAGCTTAAGCCCGGGGGGGACATCCTACGAGCAGTACTTC
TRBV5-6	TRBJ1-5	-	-	CASSWASRGPQHF	TGTGCCAGCAGCTGGGCATCGAGGGGGCCCCAGCATTTT
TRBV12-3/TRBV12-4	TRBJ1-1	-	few	CASGGQIFEAFF	TGTGCCAGCGGTGGACAAATATTTGAAGCTTTCTTT
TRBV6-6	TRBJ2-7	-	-	CASSDRRIYYEQYF	TGTGCCAGCAGTGATCGGCGGATCTACTACGAGCAGTACTTC
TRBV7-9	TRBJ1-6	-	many	CASSIFDNSPLHF	TGTGCCAGCAGTATTTTCGACAATTCACCCCTCCACTTT
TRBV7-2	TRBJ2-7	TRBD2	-	CARSSFSGGPYEKYF	TGTGCCAGAAGCTCCTTTAGCGGGGGACCCTACGAGAAGTACTTC
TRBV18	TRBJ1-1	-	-	CASSPPSQIEAFF	TGTGCCAGCTCACCACCATCCCAGATTGAAGCTTTCTTT
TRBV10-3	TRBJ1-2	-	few	CAISEPIGTGYGYTF	TGTGCCATCAGTGAGCCTATCGGGACGGGCTATGGCTACACCTTC
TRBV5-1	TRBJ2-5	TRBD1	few	CASSRPGQGEETQYF	TGCGCCAGCAGCCGACCGGGACAGGGGGAAGAGACCCAGTACTTC
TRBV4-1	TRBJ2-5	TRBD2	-	CASQPVSGTQETQYF	TGCGCCAGTCAGCCAGTCAGCGGGACTCAAGAGACCCAGTACTTC
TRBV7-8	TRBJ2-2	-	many	CASRRLALDTGELFF	TGTGCCAGCAGGCGGTTGGCACTGGACACCGGGGAGCTGTTTTTT
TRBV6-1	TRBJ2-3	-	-	CASSEETRTWSTDTQYF	TGTGCCAGCAGTGAAGAAACTCGAACGTGGAGCACAGATACGCAGTATTTT